This T cell receptor beta chain was profiled in a study of tumor and adjacent non-tumor tissue in lung cancer. Study-wide context: On average, productive TCRbeta reads reached some 4.4 million per sample. Notes on the study in general: Tumor tissue had significantly higher TCR diversity than normal lung. Top 100 clones took a larger repertoire share in normal lung.

This clonotype was observed a single time. Its target is not known. The junction and the germline gene differ at one end; a read error may be behind it. TCRbeta libraries were built with three rounds of nested PCR, modified from ARM-PCR. MiXCR, applied by TCRdb to the multiplex PCR reads, yields one record per CDR3 protein. The table lists under 250,000 distinct CDR3 sequences, 70% to 75% of them singletons, with around 27% in the top ten. No cell sorting was done before RNA was extracted from the tissue. The V gene's germline CDR1 is DFQATT and CDR2 SNEGSKA (reference sequence). The CDR3 is 15 amino acids.

The V call is TRBV20-1, the J call TRBJ2-3; tentative D call: TRBD2 (5 bases). The sample consisted of lung tumor tissue. The receptor comes from a man aged 55-75 years with non-small cell lung cancer. The CDR3 sequence: CSVRDSGLSTDTHYF. In DNA form, the CDR3 reads TGCAGTGTTAGAGATTCAGGACTCAGCACAGATACGCACTATTTT.